Given below is one T cell receptor (beta chain) in context. Its antigen remains unknown. The sample is drawn from a study of T cell responses to AZD1222 COVID-19 vaccine. The protocol was immunoSEQ multiplex PCR, while the TCRdb copy is restricted to in-frame clones and leaves out a portion. The profile shows roughly 170,000 clones, roughly 92% of them singletons. Study results and caveats: Spike-specific TCR repertoires showed rising breadth and depth after two AZD1222 doses. Unmutated regions of variants are reportedly targeted by nearly half of spike-specific TCRs.

This clonotype originated in an adult who received the AZD1222 COVID-19 vaccine. The starting material was peripheral blood, obtained 28 days after the second AZD1222 dose.

The CDR3 here is CASSSGTGMAGELFF. The CDR3 DNA is TGTGCCAGCAGTTCCGGGACAGGGATGGCCGGGGAGCTGTTTTTT. J is TRBJ2-2 and V is TRBV6-6; the match to TRBD1 covers 9 bases. The V and J ends lost 4 bases and 6 bases, in that order; junction bases with no gene match: 6. CDR3 size: 15 residues. Germline V gene lookup returns CDR1 MNHNY and CDR2 SVGAGI (reference sequence).